This section outlines one TCR beta chain sequence together with its context. The table lists this clonotype with a few counts. The antigen this receptor binds is unknown. No clone much larger than this one lies a single base away; base qualities are absent. This record comes from a study of T-cell memory formation after mild COVID-19 (dated by TCRdb to about 2021). Regarding the study in general: Most TCR sequence clusters were specific to one of the two donors. T-cell clones expanding and contracting after mild COVID-19 in a couple of donors were tracked by longitudinal TCRalpha and TCRbeta repertoire sequencing. The cohort comprised two young, previously healthy adult volunteers, one female and one male. General study outcomes and caveats: Balanced CD4/CD8 phenotypes were observed for clones contracting from day 15 to 85, whereas a bias towards CD4+ was observed for a second wave of clones expanding from day 15 to 37. Contracting CD4+ clones turned up mainly in the CM and EM memory subsets, whereas EMRA was where CD8+ clones were enriched. SARS-CoV-2 specificity was not confirmed for the second-wave clones peaking on day 37. The detection of some responding clones in pre-infection memory suggests that pre-existing cross-reactive memory T cells joined the SARS-CoV-2 response. The study included only a couple of mild cases, and larger cohorts that include severe cases with pre-infection samples were judged to be necessary.

TCRdb shows the sequencer as Illumina NovaSeq 6000. Using 5'RACE with constant-segment primers, TCRalpha and TCRbeta cDNA libraries were constructed, with sample barcodes and unique molecular identifiers added in the process. RNA was extracted from every sample with Trizol reagent. Amplification of the libraries took two PCR steps, and the second step added a second sample barcode plus Illumina TruSeq adapters. Sequencing of libraries was performed on an Illumina NovaSeq with 2 x 150 bp paired-end reads. In the source study's methods: With migec v1.2.7, reads were demultiplexed and then collapsed into UMI-guided consensus sequences. Using mixcr v2.1.11, UMI consensuses were aligned to TRA and TRB V and J templates and then assembled into clonotypes. A clonotype was counted as expanded or contracted only if both edgeR and NoisET called the change significant, with noise models trained on biological replicates. edgeR calls used a false discovery rate-adjusted p below 0.01 and a log2 fold-change threshold of 1. As an exploratory analysis of dynamics, PCA with hierarchical clustering was applied to max-normalized trajectories of the 1000 most abundant clonotypes. The CD4 or CD8 phenotype of responding clones was assigned using the separately sequenced CD4+ and CD8+ repertoires. Clones were called with MiXCR by TCRdb after fastp trimmed the public reads at Q25, and only in-frame beta chains were retained. Each record represents a unique CDR3 protein, reported with the most common genes and DNA among its rows. None of the V and J calls come from the authors' own analysis; TCRdb made them. The sample table shows over 450,000 distinct CDR3 sequences, and roughly 21% are seen once. The ten largest account for roughly an eighth of the sample.

Measured from the cysteine to the phenylalanine, the CDR3 is 12 residues long. CDR3 DNA is the only sequence kept; it has 36 bases, read in frame from the first base. The V and J ends are trimmed by 8 bases and 2 bases, leaving 7 bases between them. The germline V gene encodes CDR1 MNHEY and CDR2 SMNVEV (reference sequence). Ficoll-Paque density gradient centrifugation was the method used to isolate PBMCs. The chain is encoded by TRBV27 joined to TRBJ2-1; confidence is insufficient to name the D gene. Specimen: PBMCs or a T cell subset sorted from them (not recorded which). The clonotype originates from an adult woman who had mild COVID-19 (a few samples of this study predate the infection). The sample titles of this study are shuffled in the database, so cell type and time point are left out; the donor was told from shared clones. The CDR3 here reads CASGRTYNEQFF. The nucleotides are TGTGCCAGCGGCAGGACCTACAATGAGCAGTTCTTC.